This T cell receptor (beta chain) was profiled in a study of blood T cell repertoires in COVID-19. This table comes from immunoSEQ multiplex PCR, and its TCRdb copy is limited to in-frame clones, with some not included. The sample consists of a few hundred thousand clones, 89% of them appearing once. Losses at the gene ends were 4 bases for V and 4 bases for J; bases not matched to a gene: 7. This CDR3 spans 16 amino acids. Germline-derived CDR1 and CDR2 are SGHKS and YYEKEE (reference sequence). The sequencing sample was made of peripheral blood. The sequence came from a middle-aged woman who had recovered from COVID-19. The chain has TRBV5-5 and TRBJ2-7; 14 nucleotides line up with TRBD2. In DNA, the CDR3 is TGTGCCAGCAGCGCGGGACTAGCGGGGGACCTATACGAGCAGTACTTC. Translation gives CASSAGLAGDLYEQYF.